This entry features one T cell receptor beta chain sequence. Its antigen is currently unknown. The same CDR3 also results from other DNA sequences found in this sample. Antigen-specific CD4+ T cells were expanded (with viral peptide pools) by the ViraFEST assay ahead of sequencing. Following an approximately eleven-day culture, CD4+ T cells were purified. Each participant was given two doses of one vaccine (BNT162b2 or mRNA-1273). Profiling relied on immunoSEQ multiplex PCR, and the TCRdb table lists in-frame clones only, not all of them. The table lists tens of thousands of clones, around 77% of them singletons. Germline CDR1 GTSNPN, CDR2 SVGIG (reference sequence). Trimming shortened V by 0 bases and J by 1 base, and 4 bases separated the two germline ends. This CDR3 is 13 amino acids long. The data were taken from a study of vaccination effects on CD4 cells after COVID-19.

Here the sequenced sample was CD4+ T cells from PBMCs cultured with HCoV-NL63 spike peptides, taken after COVID-19 vaccination. The gene calls are TRBV30 and TRBJ1-5; D is unclear. The receptor was derived from a human donor who received a COVID-19 vaccine. CDR3 in DNA: TGTGCCTGGAGTGTACGGAGCAATCAGCCCCAGCATTTT. Translation: CAWSVRSNQPQHF.